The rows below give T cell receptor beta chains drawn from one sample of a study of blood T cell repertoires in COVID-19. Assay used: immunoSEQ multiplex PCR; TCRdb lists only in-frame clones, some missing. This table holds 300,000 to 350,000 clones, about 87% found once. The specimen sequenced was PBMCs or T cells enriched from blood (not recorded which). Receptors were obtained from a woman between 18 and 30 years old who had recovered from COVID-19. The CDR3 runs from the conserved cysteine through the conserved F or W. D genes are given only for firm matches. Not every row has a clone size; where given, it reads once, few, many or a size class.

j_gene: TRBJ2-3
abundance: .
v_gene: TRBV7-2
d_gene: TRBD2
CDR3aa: CASRPGLAGPYTDTQYF
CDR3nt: TGTGCCAGCAGACCGGGACTAGCGGGGCCTTACACAGATACGCAGTATTTT

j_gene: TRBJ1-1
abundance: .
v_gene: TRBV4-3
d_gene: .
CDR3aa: CASSPNRGGAAEAFF
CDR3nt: TGCGCCAGCAGCCCTAATCGGGGGGGCGCGGCTGAAGCTTTCTTT

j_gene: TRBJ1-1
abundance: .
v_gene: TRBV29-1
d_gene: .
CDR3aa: CSVEDQRFVGTEAFF
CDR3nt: TGCAGCGTTGAAGATCAGCGGTTCGTGGGCACTGAAGCTTTCTTT

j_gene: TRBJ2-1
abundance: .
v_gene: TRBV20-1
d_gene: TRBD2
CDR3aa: CSASQGLAGVLYNEQFF
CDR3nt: TGCAGTGCTAGTCAGGGACTAGCGGGGGTGCTTTACAATGAGCAGTTCTTC

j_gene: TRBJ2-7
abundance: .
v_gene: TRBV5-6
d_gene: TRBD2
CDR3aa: CASSFTGGTNSYEQYF
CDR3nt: TGTGCCAGCAGCTTTACGGGGGGTACTAACTCCTACGAGCAGTACTTC

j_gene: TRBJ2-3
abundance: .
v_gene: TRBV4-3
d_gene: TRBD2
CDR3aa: CASSQGLAGGPADTQYF
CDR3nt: TGCGCCAGCAGCCAGGGACTAGCGGGGGGGCCGGCAGATACGCAGTATTTT

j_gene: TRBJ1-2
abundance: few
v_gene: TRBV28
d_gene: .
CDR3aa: CASSFELTSQGGYTF
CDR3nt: TGTGCCAGCAGTTTCGAGCTAACTTCACAGGGTGGCTACACCTTC

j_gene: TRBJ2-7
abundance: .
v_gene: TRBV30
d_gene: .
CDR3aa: CAWGQSVYEQYF
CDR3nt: TGTGCCTGGGGACAGAGCGTCTACGAGCAGTACTTC

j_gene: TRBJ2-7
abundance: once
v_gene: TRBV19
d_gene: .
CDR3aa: CASSIQGEAEQYF
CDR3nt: TGTGCCAGTAGTATTCAGGGGGAGGCCGAGCAGTACTTC

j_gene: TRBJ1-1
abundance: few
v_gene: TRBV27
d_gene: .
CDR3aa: CASSLPGTEAFF
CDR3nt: TGTGCCAGCAGTTTACCAGGGACTGAAGCTTTCTTT

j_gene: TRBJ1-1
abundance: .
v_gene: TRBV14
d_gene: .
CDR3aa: CASSRGVVAFF
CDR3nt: TGTGCCAGCAGCCGGGGGGTTGTAGCTTTCTTT

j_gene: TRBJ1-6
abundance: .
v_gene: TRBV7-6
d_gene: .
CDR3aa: CASSLVQDYNSPLHF
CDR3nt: TGTGCCAGCAGCTTAGTACAGGACTATAATTCACCCCTCCACTTT

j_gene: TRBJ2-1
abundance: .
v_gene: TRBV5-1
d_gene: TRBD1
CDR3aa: CASSSDRGNEQFF
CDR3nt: TGCGCCAGCAGCTCGGACAGGGGCAATGAGCAGTTCTTC

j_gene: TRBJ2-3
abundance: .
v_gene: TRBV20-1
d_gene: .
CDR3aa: CSARRGDTQYF
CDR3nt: TGCAGTGCTAGGAGGGGGGATACGCAGTATTTT

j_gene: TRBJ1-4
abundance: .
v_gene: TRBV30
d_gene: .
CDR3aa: CAWSVGFLSRGREKLFF
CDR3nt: TGTGCCTGGAGTGTAGGATTTTTGAGTCGAGGGAGGGAAAAACTGTTTTTT

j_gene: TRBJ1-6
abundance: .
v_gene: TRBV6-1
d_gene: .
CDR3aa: CASSGHSGDNSPLHF
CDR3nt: TGTGCCAGCAGTGGGCATTCGGGGGACAATTCACCCCTCCACTTT

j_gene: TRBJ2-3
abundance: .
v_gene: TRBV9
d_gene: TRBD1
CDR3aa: CASSLGTGGADTQYF
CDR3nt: TGTGCCAGCAGCCTCGGGACAGGGGGCGCAGATACGCAGTATTTT

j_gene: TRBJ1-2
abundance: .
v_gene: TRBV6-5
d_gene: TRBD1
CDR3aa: CASSYLGQTLNYGYTF
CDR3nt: TGTGCCAGCAGTTACTTGGGACAGACCTTGAACTATGGCTACACCTTC

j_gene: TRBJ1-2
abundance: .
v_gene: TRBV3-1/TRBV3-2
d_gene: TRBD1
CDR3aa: CASTQTKGQGARRGYTF
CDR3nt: TGTGCCAGCACCCAAACGAAGGGACAGGGGGCGCGTCGTGGCTACACCTTC

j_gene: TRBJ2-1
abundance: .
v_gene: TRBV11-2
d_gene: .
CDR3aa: CASSLGTGKFF
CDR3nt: TGTGCCAGCAGCCTAGGGACTGGCAAGTTCTTC

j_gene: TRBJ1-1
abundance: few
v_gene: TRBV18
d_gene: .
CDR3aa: CASSPFVREEAFF
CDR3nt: TGTGCCAGCTCACCATTTGTCAGGGAAGAAGCTTTCTTT

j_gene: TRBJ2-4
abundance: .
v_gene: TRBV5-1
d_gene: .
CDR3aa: CASSFGGAKNIQYF
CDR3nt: TGCGCCAGCAGCTTTGGGGGGGCCAAAAACATTCAGTACTTC

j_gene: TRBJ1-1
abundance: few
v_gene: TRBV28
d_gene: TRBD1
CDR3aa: CASTFRPQGIYTEAFF
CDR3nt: TGTGCCAGCACCTTCCGTCCACAGGGGATATATACTGAAGCTTTCTTT

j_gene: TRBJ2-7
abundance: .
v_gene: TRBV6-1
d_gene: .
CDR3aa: CASSERSLGAAYEQYF
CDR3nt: TGTGCCAGCAGTGAAAGGTCGCTGGGGGCGGCCTACGAGCAGTACTTC

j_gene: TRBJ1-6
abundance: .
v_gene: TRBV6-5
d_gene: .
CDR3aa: CATTRGSPNSPLHF
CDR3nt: TGTGCCACCACACGGGGGTCTCCGAATTCACCCCTCCACTTT

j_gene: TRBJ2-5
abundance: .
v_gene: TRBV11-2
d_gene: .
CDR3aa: CASSRSTGRGNQETQYF
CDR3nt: TGTGCCAGCAGCCGTAGCACAGGGAGGGGGAACCAAGAGACCCAGTACTTC

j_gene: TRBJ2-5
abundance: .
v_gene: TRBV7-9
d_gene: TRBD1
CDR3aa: CASSGGTGGRETQYF
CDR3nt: TGTGCCAGCAGCGGTGGGACAGGCGGGCGGGAGACCCAGTACTTC

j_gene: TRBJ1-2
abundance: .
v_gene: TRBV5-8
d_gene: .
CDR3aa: CASSLELFYGYTF
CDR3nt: TGTGCCAGCAGCTTGGAACTATTCTATGGCTACACCTTC

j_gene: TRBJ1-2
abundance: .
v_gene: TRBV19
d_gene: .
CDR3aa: CASSPSGAHGYTF
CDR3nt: TGTGCCAGTAGCCCCTCAGGGGCGCACGGCTACACCTTC

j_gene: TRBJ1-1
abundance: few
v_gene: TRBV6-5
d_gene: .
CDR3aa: CASSFRVYTEAFF
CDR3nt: TGTGCCAGCAGCTTCAGGGTTTACACTGAAGCTTTCTTT

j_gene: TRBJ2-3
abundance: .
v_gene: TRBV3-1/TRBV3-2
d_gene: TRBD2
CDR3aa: CASSPTSGYTDTQYF
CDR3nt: TGTGCCAGCAGCCCTACTAGCGGATATACAGATACGCAGTATTTT

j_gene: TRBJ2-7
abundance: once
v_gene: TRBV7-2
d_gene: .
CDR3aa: CASSLGRVAYEQYF
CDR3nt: TGTGCCAGCAGCTTAGGGCGGGTGGCCTACGAGCAGTACTTC

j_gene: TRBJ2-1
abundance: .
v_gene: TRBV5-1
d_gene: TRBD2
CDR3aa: CASERGLAGGPSRYNEQFF
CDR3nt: TGCGCCAGCGAGAGAGGACTAGCGGGGGGGCCCAGTCGGTACAATGAGCAGTTCTTC

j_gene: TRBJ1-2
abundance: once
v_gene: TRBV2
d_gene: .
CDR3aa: CASSEFIGYGYTF
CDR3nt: TGTGCCAGCAGTGAATTTATCGGCTATGGCTACACCTTC

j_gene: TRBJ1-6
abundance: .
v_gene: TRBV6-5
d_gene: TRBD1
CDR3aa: CASTQGVVSPLHF
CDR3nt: TGTGCCAGCACACAGGGGGTAGTTTCACCCCTCCACTTT

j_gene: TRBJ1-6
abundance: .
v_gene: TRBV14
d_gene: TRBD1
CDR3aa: CASSPPGQGYNSPLHF
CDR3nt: TGTGCCAGCAGCCCCCCGGGACAGGGCTATAATTCACCCCTCCACTTT

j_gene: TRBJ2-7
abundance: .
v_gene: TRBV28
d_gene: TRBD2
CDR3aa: CASGLAPSYEQYF
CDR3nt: TGTGCCAGCGGACTAGCGCCGTCCTACGAGCAGTACTTC

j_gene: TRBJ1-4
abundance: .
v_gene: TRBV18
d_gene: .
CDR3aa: CASSPFHDSRGEKLFF
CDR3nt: TGTGCCAGCTCACCATTTCATGACAGTAGGGGTGAAAAACTGTTTTTT

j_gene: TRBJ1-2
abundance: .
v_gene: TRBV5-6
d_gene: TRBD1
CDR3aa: CASSWRAGTGELYGYTF
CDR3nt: TGTGCCAGCAGCTGGAGGGCCGGGACAGGGGAACTCTATGGCTACACCTTC

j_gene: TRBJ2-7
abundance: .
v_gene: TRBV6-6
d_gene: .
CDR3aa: CASSTGVGYEQYF
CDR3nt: TGTGCCAGCAGTACGGGGGTTGGCTACGAGCAGTACTTC

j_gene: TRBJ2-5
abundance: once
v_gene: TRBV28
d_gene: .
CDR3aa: CASSTTVQETQYF
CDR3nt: TGTGCCAGCAGTACGACAGTCCAAGAGACCCAGTACTTC

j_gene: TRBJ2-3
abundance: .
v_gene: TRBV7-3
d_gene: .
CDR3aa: CASSALSSTDTQYF
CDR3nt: TGTGCCAGCAGCGCCCTCAGTAGCACAGATACGCAGTATTTT

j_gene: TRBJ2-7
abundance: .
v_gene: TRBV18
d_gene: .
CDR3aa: CASSPETYEQYF
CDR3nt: TGTGCCAGCTCACCCGAGACCTACGAGCAGTACTTC

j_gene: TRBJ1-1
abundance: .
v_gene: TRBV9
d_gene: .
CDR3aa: CASSAAYRNTEAFF
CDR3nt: TGTGCCAGCAGCGCCGCCTACAGGAACACTGAAGCTTTCTTT

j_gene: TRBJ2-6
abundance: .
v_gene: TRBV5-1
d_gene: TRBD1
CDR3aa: CASSLAAQGQPGANVLTF
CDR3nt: TGCGCCAGCAGCTTGGCGGCACAGGGACAGCCCGGGGCCAACGTCCTGACTTTC

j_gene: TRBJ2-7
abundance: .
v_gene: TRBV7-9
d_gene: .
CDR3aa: CASSRQVSSYEQYF
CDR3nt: TGTGCCAGCAGCCGACAGGTTTCTTCCTACGAGCAGTACTTC

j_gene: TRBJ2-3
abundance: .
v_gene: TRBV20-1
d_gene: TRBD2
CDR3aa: CSASPGLAGGPNTDTQYF
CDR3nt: TGCAGTGCTAGTCCCGGACTAGCGGGAGGGCCAAACACAGATACGCAGTATTTT

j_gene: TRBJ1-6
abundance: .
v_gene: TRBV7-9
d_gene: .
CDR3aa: CASSHGDYRDNSPLHF
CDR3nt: TGTGCCAGCAGCCACGGGGACTACAGGGATAATTCACCCCTCCACTTT

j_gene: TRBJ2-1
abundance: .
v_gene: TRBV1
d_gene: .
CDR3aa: CTSSQTSGGNELWEQFF
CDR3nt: TGCACCAGCAGCCAAACTAGCGGGGGGAACGAGCTATGGGAGCAGTTCTTC

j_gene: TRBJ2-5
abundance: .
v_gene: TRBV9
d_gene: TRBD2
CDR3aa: CASSVGNGGGQETQYF
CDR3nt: TGTGCCAGCAGCGTAGGGAACGGGGGGGGCCAAGAGACCCAGTACTTC

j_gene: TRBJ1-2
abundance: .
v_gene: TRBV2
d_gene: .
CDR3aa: CASTSGYDGYTF
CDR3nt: TGTGCCAGCACTTCAGGGTACGACGGCTACACCTTC

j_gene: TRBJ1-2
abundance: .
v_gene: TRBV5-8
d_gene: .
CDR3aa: CASSLGSAYYGYTF
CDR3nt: TGTGCCAGCAGCTTGGGCAGCGCCTACTATGGCTACACCTTC

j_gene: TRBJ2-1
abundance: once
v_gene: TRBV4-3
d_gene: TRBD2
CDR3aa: CASSHLTSGGSYEQFF
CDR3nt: TGCGCCAGCAGCCACCTGACTAGCGGGGGGTCGTATGAGCAGTTCTTC

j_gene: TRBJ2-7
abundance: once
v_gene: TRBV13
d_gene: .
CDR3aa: CASSLGGYEQYF
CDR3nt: TGTGCCAGCAGCTTAGGCGGGTACGAGCAGTACTTC

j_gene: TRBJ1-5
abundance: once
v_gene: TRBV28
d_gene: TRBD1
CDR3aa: CASSIWDRARQPQHF
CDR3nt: TGTGCCAGCTCAATTTGGGACAGGGCAAGGCAGCCCCAGCATTTT

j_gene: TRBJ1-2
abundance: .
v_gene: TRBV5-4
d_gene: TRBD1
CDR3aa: CASSSGQGPYGYTF
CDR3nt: TGTGCCAGCAGCTCGGGACAGGGACCCTATGGCTACACCTTC

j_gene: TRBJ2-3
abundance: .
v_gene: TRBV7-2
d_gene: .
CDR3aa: CASSSTGTDTQYF
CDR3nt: TGTGCCAGCAGCTCCACGGGCACAGATACGCAGTATTTT